These 30 T cell receptor beta chains share one sample of origin, sequenced in a study of blood T cell repertoires in COVID-19. TCRdb's copy holds only in-frame clones and misses some; the assay was immunoSEQ multiplex PCR. This table has 150,000 to 200,000 clones, 86% appearing once. Specimen: peripheral blood. These receptors came from a woman older than 75 in a cohort sampled during active or convalescent COVID-19.

The chain links TRBV15 to TRBJ1-4; TRBD1 matches at 8 bases. CDR3 length: 13 residues. Looked up from germline, CDR1 is LNHNV and CDR2 is YYDKDF (reference sequence). Trimming removed 9 bases from V and 6 bases from J; junction bases left unmatched: 6. The CDR3 protein is CATKTGEDEKLFF. CDR3 sequence (DNA): TGTGCCACTAAGACAGGGGAGGATGAAAAACTGTTTTTT.

The CDR3 coding sequence is TGTGCCAGCAGCTTAAGAGGGACTAATGAAAAACTGTTTTTT. It translates to CASSLRGTNEKLFF. The rearrangement links TRBV7-8 to TRBJ1-4; D gene ambiguous. CDR1 is SGHVS and CDR2 is FQNEAQ in the germline V gene. CDR3 length: 14 amino acids. Trimming pared 2 bases from V and 2 bases from J, leaving 6 bases between.

The chain recombines TRBV10-1 with TRBJ2-5, with D possibly being TRBD2 (6 bases). CDR1 is WNHNN, CDR2 SYGVQD, per germline (reference sequence). The CDR3 totals 15 residues. Trimming took 11 bases from V and 3 from J, leaving 22 bases between them. The CDR3 loop reads CAGGSWPQREETQYF. CDR3 in DNA: TGCGCCGGGGGAAGCTGGCCTCAGCGGGAAGAGACCCAGTACTTC.

This rearrangement joins TRBV4-3 to TRBJ2-1, with D unclear. Germline CDR1 and CDR2: LGHNA and YSLEER. V was pared by 0 bases and J by 8 bases, with 8 bases between. The CDR3 spans 13 residues. The CDR3 nucleotides are TGCGCCAGCAGCCAAGATCGAGCTCATGAGCAGTTCTTC. This sequence encodes CASSQDRAHEQFF.

The gene calls are TRBV5-6 and TRBJ2-2; TRBD1 is a possible D gene (6 bases). The germline CDR1 and CDR2 sequences are SGHDT and YYEEEE. The CDR3 covers 13 residues. V lost 3 bases, J lost 5 bases, and 8 bases lay in between. CDR3 bases: TGTGCCAGCAGCTGGACAGTAACCGGGGAGCTGTTTTTT. Amino acid sequence: CASSWTVTGELFF.

The V gene is TRBV30, the J gene TRBJ1-1; D unresolved. The V end lost 4 bases, the J end lost 1 base, and 16 bases lay between the germline ends. This CDR3 has 15 residues. CDR1 is GTSNPN, CDR2 SVGIG, per germline (reference sequence). DNA for the CDR3: TGTGCCTGGAACCCTTCGGGTCACTCGAACACTGAAGCTTTCTTT. It codes for CAWNPSGHSNTEAFF.

This chain connects TRBV29-1 to TRBJ2-7, with D possibly being TRBD1 (5 bases). Trimming stripped 4 bases from V and 1 base from J, with 8 bases between. The CDR3 is 12 amino acids. Germline CDR1 reads SQVTM; CDR2 reads ANQGSEA. CDR3 DNA sequence: TGCAGCGTTGGGGGCAGGTCCTACGAGCAGTACTTC. Translating it yields CSVGGRSYEQYF.

This chain joins TRBV15 and TRBJ1-1; D is unclear. The germline gives CDR1 LNHNV, CDR2 YYDKDF (reference sequence). V was trimmed by 5 bases and J by 0 bases, leaving 7 bases between them. CDR3 size: 13 residues. CDR3 residues: CATSYSMNTEAFF. DNA for the CDR3: TGTGCCACCAGCTACTCCATGAACACTGAAGCTTTCTTT.

This clone appeared once. V usage is TRBV12-2 and J usage is TRBJ1-1; whether TRBD1, the table's D call, matches the DNA was not checked. TRBV12-2 is labeled a pseudogene. The CDR3 is 15 residues long. The CDR3 spells CASRRKWGQNTEAFF. Here the CDR3 DNA reads TGTGCAAGTCGTCGAAAATGGGGACAGAACACTGAAGCTTTCTTT.

The V call is TRBV19, the J call TRBJ2-1; D unclear. Germline V CDR1 and CDR2: LNHDA, SQIVND (reference sequence). V shed 4 bases and J shed 6 bases, with 19 bases lying between them. This CDR3 region has 16 residues. The CDR3 DNA sequence: TGTGCCAGTAGTAAGCTATTGAGACTCTCGGGCAATGAGCAGTTCTTC. Encoded protein: CASSKLLRLSGNEQFF.

The chain uses TRBV5-5 and TRBJ2-1; TRBD1 might be the D (5 bases). Germline V gives CDR1 SGHKS, CDR2 YYEKEE (reference sequence). This CDR3 comprises 14 residues. The V and J ends lost 4 bases and 5 bases respectively, with 13 bases between them. The CDR3 here is CASSDRQTNNEQFF. The CDR3 bases are TGTGCCAGCAGCGACCGACAGACCAACAATGAGCAGTTCTTC. Supplemented by reference TRBV5-5 and TRBJ2-1, the full variable domain reads DAGVTQSPTHLIKTRGQQVTLRCSPISGHKSVSWYQQVLGQGPQFIFQYYEKEERGRGNFPDRFSARQFPNYSSELNVNALLLGDSALYLCASSDRQTNNEQFFGPGTRLTVL.

The chain links TRBV6-5 to TRBJ1-3; D not resolved. CDR1 is MNHEY and CDR2 is SVGAGI in the germline V gene. The CDR3 spans 13 residues. Deletions cut 8 bases from V and 1 base from J, with 9 bases between. This CDR3 is CASCPGSGNTIYF. The DNA of the CDR3 is TGTGCCAGCTGCCCGGGGTCTGGAAACACCATATATTTT.

The rearrangement joins TRBV13 to TRBJ2-1; 9 bases fit TRBD2. Germline V CDR1 and CDR2: PRHDT, FYEKMQ (reference sequence). The CDR3 is 19 residues long. V lost 5 bases to trimming and J lost 0 bases; unmatched junction nucleotides: 14. The CDR3 DNA reads as TGTGCCAGCAGCGTGGAAGGACTAGCGTCAAGGAGCTCCTACAATGAGCAGTTCTTC. This translates into CASSVEGLASRSSYNEQFF.

The chain employs TRBV29-1 and TRBJ2-5; 8 nucleotides align to TRBD1. The CDR3 consists of 15 residues. Germline CDR1 and CDR2: SQVTM and ANQGSEA. Trimming at V came to 6 bases and at J to 5 bases, leaving 14 bases not matched to a gene. The CDR3 loop reads CSVERNGQGRETQYF. CDR3 nucleotide sequence: TGCAGCGTAGAACGAAATGGACAGGGACGGGAGACCCAGTACTTC. Looking up the rest from reference TRBV29-1 and TRBJ2-5 gives the full variable domain: SAVISQKPSRDICQRGTSLTIQCQVDSQVTMMFWYRQQPGQSLTLIATANQGSEATYESGFVIDKFPISRPNLTFSTLTVSNMSPEDSSIYLCSVERNGQGRETQYFGPGTRLLVL.

The chain is built from TRBV21-1 and TRBJ2-7; the D call in the table, TRBD2, was not verified against the DNA. TRBV21-1 is annotated as a pseudogene. CDR3 length: 15 amino acids. The CDR3 sequence is CASSYERVLAYEQYV. For the CDR3, the DNA is TGTGCCAGCAGTTACGAGCGGGTATTGGCCTACGAGCAGTACGTC.

The gene calls are TRBV4-1 and TRBJ1-5, with 7 bases lining up with TRBD1. This CDR3 contains 20 residues. Germline trimming cut 0 bases from V and 3 bases from J; bases unmatched to any gene: 17. Germline CDR1 and CDR2: MGHRA and YSYEKL. CDR3 in DNA: TGCGCCAGCAGCCAAGATCCGAAGACCAAGACAGGGTGGACCAATCAGCCCCAGCATTTT. This gives the protein CASSQDPKTKTGWTNQPQHF.

The V call is TRBV11-2, the J call TRBJ1-4, with no clear D. There are 14 residues in the CDR3. V gave up 4 bases and J gave up 0 bases, with 6 bases separating them. Germline lookup yields CDR1 SGHAT and CDR2 FQNNGV. CDR3 sequence: CASSYSSTNEKLFF. The CDR3 nucleotides read TGTGCCAGCAGCTACAGCTCAACTAATGAAAAACTGTTTTTT.

The V and J genes are TRBV28 and TRBJ1-5; TRBD1 aligns across 7 bases. V lost 5 bases and J lost 6; bases outside the gene matches: 7. The CDR3 runs 14 residues. Germline-derived CDR1 and CDR2 are MDHEN and SYDVKM. This CDR3 is CASSETGLGQPQHF. The CDR3 region has the DNA TGTGCCAGCAGTGAGACAGGGCTGGGTCAGCCCCAGCATTTT.

The chain has TRBV4-3 and TRBJ2-1, with 9 bases lining up with TRBD2. This CDR3 is 17 amino acids long. Germline V gene lookup returns CDR1 LGHNA and CDR2 YSLEER. With 0 bases clipped from V and 1 base from J, the junction kept 4 bases outside the gene matches. The CDR3 sequence: CASSQDPAGGSYNEQFF. As DNA, the CDR3 is TGCGCCAGCAGCCAAGATCCTGCGGGGGGGTCCTACAATGAGCAGTTCTTC.

The chain has TRBV20-1 and TRBJ1-1; D unclear. V gave up 6 bases and J gave up 3 bases, with 8 bases separating them. Germline V gives CDR1 DFQATT, CDR2 SNEGSKA (reference sequence). The CDR3 contains 11 residues. Here the CDR3 reads CSASRDTEAFF. CDR3 in DNA: TGCAGTGCGTCTCGAGACACTGAAGCTTTCTTT.

The CDR3 is CASSYLGDRIGYF. CDR3 in DNA: TGTGCCAGCAGTTACTTGGGGGACAGGATTGGGTACTTC. J is TRBJ2-5 and V is TRBV6-2 or TRBV6-3, with 8 positions matching TRBD1. V shed 1 base, J shed 13 bases, and the junction held 8 bases outside the gene matches. The CDR3 extends over 13 amino acids. Germline V gene sequence: CDR1 MNHEY, CDR2 SVGEGT.

The rearrangement uses TRBV27 and TRBJ1-5; 8 bases agree with TRBD1. The CDR3 loop spans 14 amino acids. V lost 3 bases, J lost 5 bases, and 3 bases stayed unmatched. Germline CDR1 reads MNHEY; CDR2 reads SMNVEV (reference sequence). CDR3 loop: CASSFRGRDQPQHF. CDR3 sequence (DNA): TGTGCCAGCAGTTTCAGGGGGCGAGATCAGCCCCAGCATTTT.

The DNA of the CDR3 is TGTGCCAGCAGACGGGGGAGGGGGGTTTCACCCCTCCACTTT. Its translation: CASRRGRGVSPLHF. The chain uses TRBV6-5 and TRBJ1-6, with a possible D match to TRBD1 (6 bases). Per germline, CDR1 MNHEY and CDR2 SVGAGI. The V gene lost 6 bases and the J gene lost 9 bases, with 15 bases spanning the gap. CDR3 size: 14 residues.

The gene calls are TRBV3-1 (or the pseudogene TRBV3-2) and TRBJ1-1, with a weak D call TRBD1 (5 bases). Germline V gives CDR1 LGHDT, CDR2 YNNKEL (reference sequence). Trimming stripped 2 bases from V and 2 bases from J, with 12 bases between. The CDR3 sequence is 15 residues long. The CDR3 protein is CASSQYGGGNTEAFF. CDR3 nucleotide sequence: TGTGCCAGCAGCCAATATGGGGGAGGAAACACTGAAGCTTTCTTT.

The chain is built from TRBV10-2 and TRBJ2-1, with D tentatively TRBD2 (6 bases). CDR1 is WSHSY and CDR2 is SAAADI in the germline V gene. This CDR3 has 13 residues. Trimming took off 6 bases at V and 4 bases at J, with 10 bases between the two ends. CDR3 coding DNA: TGCGCCAGCAGGAGGGACTCTTACAATGAGCAGTTCTTC. It translates to CASRRDSYNEQFF.

V usage is TRBV12-5 and J usage is TRBJ2-1; 15 nucleotides align to TRBD2. The CDR3 consists of 16 residues. CDR1 and CDR2 (germline): LGHNT, FRNRAP. V lost 6 bases, J lost 4 bases, and 4 bases stayed unmatched. This CDR3 reads CASGVGTSGGYNEQFF. The DNA of the CDR3 is TGTGCTAGTGGCGTTGGGACTAGCGGGGGGTACAATGAGCAGTTCTTC.

The chain recombines TRBV14 with TRBJ2-7; TRBD2 is a possible D gene (5 bases). The CDR3 has 11 residues. Per the germline V gene, CDR1 is SGHDN and CDR2 is FVKESK. V lost 6 bases and J lost 8, with 11 bases in between. For the CDR3, the DNA is TGTGCCAGCAGGGCCGGGATTAAGCAGTACTTC. This encodes CASRAGIKQYF.

This chain links TRBV27 with TRBJ1-2, with 7 bases matching TRBD1. Germline V CDR1 and CDR2: MNHEY, SMNVEV (reference sequence). This CDR3 is 16 amino acids long. Trimming at V came to 5 bases and at J to 4 bases, leaving 13 bases not matched to a gene. CDR3 bases: TGTGCCAGCAGTCGACGGAGACAGGGCAAGCTCTATGGCTACACCTTC. Amino acids: CASSRRRQGKLYGYTF.

The chain has TRBV3-1 (or the pseudogene TRBV3-2) and TRBJ2-5; no clear D gene. CDR1 is LGHDT and CDR2 is YNNKEL in the germline V gene (reference sequence). This CDR3 has 15 amino acids. V was trimmed by 1 base and J by 1 base, leaving 10 bases between them. The DNA for the CDR3 is TGTGCCAGCAGCCAAGTAATGGGCATCCAAGAGACCCAGTACTTC. Protein sequence: CASSQVMGIQETQYF.

The chain links TRBV7-9 to TRBJ1-2; D might be TRBD1 (5 bases). Germline V gives CDR1 SEHNR, CDR2 FQNEAQ (reference sequence). Trimming shortened V by 4 bases and J by 2 bases, and 11 bases separated the two germline ends. This CDR3 has 14 amino acids. CDR3 residues: CASSSGQGNYGYTF. The CDR3 DNA sequence: TGTGCCAGCAGCTCCGGCCAGGGAAACTATGGCTACACCTTC.